This TCR beta chain was sequenced in a study of OX40 agonist ivuxolimab in advanced cancers. For the study at large: Across the patients, intravenous ivuxolimab was delivered every 2 weeks at 0.01 to 10 mg/kg. Study conclusions and caveats: In the expanded peripheral T cells, antigen specificity was never determined. The CD4+ and CD8+ T cells in the blood had expanded clonally by week 6 at 0.1 to 3.0 mg/kg.

Blood specimens came from baseline, cycle 4 day 1, and cycle 7 day 1. V lost 5 bases and J lost 5, with 13 bases in between. Germline V gene sequence: CDR1 KGHSH, CDR2 LQKENI. CDR3 size: 13 residues. For this clone: Its target is not known.

Here immunoSEQ multiplex PCR was the method, and the copy in TCRdb shows in-frame clones only, minus some. Here the sample spans some 57,000 clones, roughly 84% being singletons. The chain joins TRBV18 to TRBJ2-7; D tentatively reads TRBD1 or TRBD2 (5 bases each). The TCR sequence derives from an adult with an advanced solid tumor such as melanoma, head and neck, liver or kidney cancer. The sample in question was CD4+ or CD8+ T cells sorted from blood, obtained in a trial of the OX40 agonist ivuxolimab. CDR3 sequence (DNA): TGTGCCAGCTCAGGGGCACGGGAAGACGAGCAGTACTTC. Translation: CASSGAREDEQYF.